The present T cell receptor beta chain was sequenced within a study of technical replicates of blood from a handful of donors. Sequencing used immunoSEQ multiplex PCR; TCRdb keeps in-frame clones, though not all of them. The sample contains under 80,000 clones, approximately 91% of which appear only once. Trimming at V came to 6 bases and at J to 0 bases, leaving 6 bases not matched to a gene. The CDR3 contains 15 residues. Germline assignment: CDR1 SGHNT and CDR2 YENEEA. This receptor was taken from a human donor in good health. Some clones in this sample may be carry-over from other donors' samples. Sequenced input: T cells isolated from PBMCs. V usage is TRBV11-3 and J usage is TRBJ2-7, with 9 nucleotides matching TRBD2. CDR3 sequence reads: CASRLSSGISYEQYF. DNA of the CDR3: TGTGCCAGCAGACTATCTAGCGGGATCTCCTACGAGCAGTACTTC.